Described below is a single TCR beta chain sequence and its context. The data were taken from a study of blood T cell repertoires in COVID-19. Study in general: Sources were T cells, B-cell-depleted T cells, or PBMCs; the material itself was cDNA or gDNA.

This table comes from immunoSEQ multiplex PCR, and its TCRdb copy is limited to in-frame clones, with some not included. Of hundreds of thousands of clones listed, over 80% are singletons. This CDR3 has 16 residues. CDR1 PRHDT and CDR2 FYEKMQ come from the germline V gene (reference sequence). Trimming removed 5 bases from V and 1 base from J; junction bases left unmatched: 5. Participant-reported clinical history was the basis for cohort assignment. The specimen was PBMCs or T cells enriched from blood (not recorded which). The TCR was taken from a man aged 50 to 60 who had been exposed to COVID-19. This chain uses TRBV13 with TRBJ2-1; TRBD1 aligns across 10 bases. CDR3 DNA sequence: TGTGCCAGCAGCACCAGGGACAGGGGTTCCTACAATGAGCAGTTCTTC. This gives the protein CASSTRDRGSYNEQFF.